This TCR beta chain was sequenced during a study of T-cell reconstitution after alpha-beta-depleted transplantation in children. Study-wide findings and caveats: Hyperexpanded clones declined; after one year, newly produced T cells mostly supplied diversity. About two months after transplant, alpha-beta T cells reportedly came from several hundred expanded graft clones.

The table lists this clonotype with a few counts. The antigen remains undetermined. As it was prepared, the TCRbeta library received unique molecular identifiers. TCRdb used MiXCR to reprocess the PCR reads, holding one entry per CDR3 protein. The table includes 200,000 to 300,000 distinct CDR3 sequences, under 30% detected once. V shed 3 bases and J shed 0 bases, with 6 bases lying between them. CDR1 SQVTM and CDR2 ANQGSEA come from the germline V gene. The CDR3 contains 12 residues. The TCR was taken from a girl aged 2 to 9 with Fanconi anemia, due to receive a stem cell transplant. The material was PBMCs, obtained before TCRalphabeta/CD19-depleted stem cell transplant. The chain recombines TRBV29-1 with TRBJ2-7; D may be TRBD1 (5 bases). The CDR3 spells CSVEDNSYEQYF. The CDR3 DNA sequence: TGCAGCGTTGAGGACAACTCCTACGAGCAGTACTTC.